This entry lists 23 T cell receptor beta chains sequenced from one sample in a study of blood T cell repertoires in COVID-19. Method: immunoSEQ multiplex PCR; TCRdb's copy keeps in-frame clones and lacks some. The table records 300,000 to 450,000 clones, around 91% of them present only once. Sequenced input: PBMCs or T cells enriched from blood (not recorded which). Receptors were obtained from a man aged 18-30 years who had recovered from COVID-19.

The chain has TRBV27 and TRBJ2-3; the match to TRBD2 covers 10 bases. CDR1 and CDR2 (germline): MNHEY, SMNVEV (reference sequence). J gave up 1 base and V 6 bases, and 13 bases lay outside the gene matches. The CDR3 is 18 amino acids. The CDR3 here is CASSVGLVGTSGTDTQYF. CDR3 nucleotides: TGTGCCAGCAGCGTGGGGTTAGTGGGGACTAGCGGCACAGATACGCAGTATTTT.

The chain couples TRBV5-1 to TRBJ1-1, with TRBD1 matching 8 bases. The trim removed 0 bases at V and 1 base at J, leaving 11 bases unmatched. This CDR3 spans 18 amino acids. Germline CDR1 SGHRS, CDR2 YFSETQ. CDR3 region: CASSLAPDRDFRNTEAFF. For the CDR3, the DNA is TGCGCCAGCAGCTTGGCCCCGGACAGGGATTTCAGGAACACTGAAGCTTTCTTT.

The chain carries TRBV19 and TRBJ2-5; 15 nucleotides line up with TRBD2. The CDR3 loop spans 16 amino acids. Germline loops: CDR1 LNHDA, CDR2 SQIVND (reference sequence). V shed 4 bases, J shed 5 bases, and the junction held 5 bases outside the gene matches. The CDR3 here is CASSTRTSGRVETQYF. CDR3 nucleotides: TGTGCCAGTAGTACGAGGACTAGCGGGAGGGTCGAGACCCAGTACTTC.

The chain links TRBV3-1 (or the pseudogene TRBV3-2) to TRBJ1-6, with a tentative D call TRBD1 (5 bases). The length of the CDR3 is 14 residues. Germline loops: CDR1 LGHDT, CDR2 YNNKEL (reference sequence). V lost 5 bases and J lost 8, with 13 bases in between. CDR3 loop: CASSSQGRDSPLHF. The CDR3 DNA reads TGTGCCAGCAGCTCGCAGGGTCGCGATTCACCCCTCCACTTT.

The V call is TRBV7-6, the J call TRBJ1-6; tentatively, D is TRBD1 (5 bases). Trimming pared 5 bases from V and 7 bases from J, leaving 18 bases between. Germline CDR1 SGHVS, CDR2 FNYEAQ. The length of the CDR3 is 16 residues. DNA of the CDR3: TGTGCCAGCAGCCCGTTACCGTCGGGGGGGAATTCACCCCTCCACTTT. Amino acids: CASSPLPSGGNSPLHF.

V is TRBV28 and J is TRBJ2-7, with 9 bases aligning to TRBD1. Per germline, CDR1 MDHEN and CDR2 SYDVKM. The CDR3 loop spans 14 amino acids. Trimming removed 8 bases from V and 4 bases from J; junction bases left unmatched: 9. The CDR3 reads CASCPLQGAYEQYF. The CDR3, as DNA: TGTGCCAGCTGTCCGCTACAGGGGGCATACGAGCAGTACTTC.

This clone was counted between two and nine times. The V call is TRBV28, the J call TRBJ1-3; no clear D gene. The CDR3 extends over 12 amino acids. Germline CDR1 reads MDHEN; CDR2 reads SYDVKM. V lost 4 bases and J lost 7, with 8 bases in between. CDR3: CASSSPSNTIYF. The CDR3, as DNA: TGTGCCAGCAGTTCCCCCTCGAACACCATATATTTT.

This chain uses TRBV28 with TRBJ2-7; TRBD2 matches at 11 bases. V shed 6 bases and J 4 bases; nucleotides not matched to a gene: 8. The CDR3 runs 15 residues. CDR1 and CDR2 from the germline V gene are MDHEN and SYDVKM. In nucleotides, the CDR3 is TGTGCCAGCAGAATTACTAGCGGGAGTTCATACGAGCAGTACTTC. As protein: CASRITSGSSYEQYF.

This sequence joins TRBV7-9 and TRBJ1-5, with 7 positions matching TRBD1. The V gene end was trimmed by 5 bases and the J gene end by 7 bases; junction bases not matched to a gene: 5. CDR3 length equals 13 residues. The germline gives CDR1 SEHNR, CDR2 FQNEAQ (reference sequence). The DNA of the CDR3 is TGTGCCAGCAGCGACAGGGCGAACCAGCCCCAGCATTTT. Translated, it gives CASSDRANQPQHF.

This rearrangement joins TRBV7-8 to TRBJ2-1; weak D call: TRBD2 (6 bases). Germline V gene data show CDR1 as SGHVS and CDR2 as FQNEAQ. With 4 bases removed from V and 0 bases from J, the gap between germline ends came to 22 bases. CDR3 length equals 19 residues. DNA for the CDR3: TGTGCCAGCAGCTCCCGGAACATAGCGGCGGTGAGCTCCTACAATGAGCAGTTCTTC. Protein product: CASSSRNIAAVSSYNEQFF.

DNA for the CDR3: TGTGCCTGGAGTGTGATGCCAGGAGCCCGGGGTGAAGCTTTCTTT. It translates to CAWSVMPGARGEAFF. The V call is TRBV30, the J call TRBJ1-1; D is uncertain. This CDR3 is 15 amino acids long. Trimming took 0 bases from V and 7 from J, leaving 18 bases between them. The germline CDR1 and CDR2 sequences are GTSNPN and SVGIG (reference sequence). The variable domain in full, with the rest retrieved from reference TRBV30 and TRBJ1-1, is SQTIHQWPATLVQPVGSPLSLECTVEGTSNPNLYWYRQAAGRGLQLLFYSVGIGQISSEVPQNLSASRPQDRQFILSSKKLLLSDSGFYLCAWSVMPGARGEAFFGQGTRLTVV.

The chain has TRBV24-1 and TRBJ1-5, with TRBD1 matching over 7 bases. The CDR3 is 15 residues long. Germline values: CDR1 KGHDR, CDR2 SFDVKD. V shed 2 bases and J 2 bases; nucleotides not matched to a gene: 2. CDR3 residues: CATSDSQGGNQPQHF. In nucleotides, the CDR3 is TGTGCCACCAGTGATTCTCAGGGGGGCAATCAGCCCCAGCATTTT.

The chain joins TRBV18 to TRBJ2-5; a weak D match, TRBD2 (5 bases). This CDR3 is built from 15 residues. Germline V CDR1 and CDR2: KGHSH, LQKENI. The V gene lost 6 bases and the J gene lost 1 base, with 15 bases spanning the gap. The CDR3 sequence: CASSPRAESQETQYF. In DNA, the CDR3 is TGTGCCAGCTCCCCTCGAGCGGAGTCCCAAGAGACCCAGTACTTC.

J is TRBJ1-6 and V is TRBV19, with 9 bases identical to TRBD1. The germline gives CDR1 LNHDA, CDR2 SQIVND (reference sequence). The CDR3 spans 15 residues. V lost 7 bases and J lost 3; bases outside the gene matches: 4. CDR3 DNA sequence: TGTGCCAGTAATACAGGGGGCGTCTATAATTCACCCCTCCACTTT. This encodes CASNTGGVYNSPLHF.

The chain links TRBV12-5 to TRBJ1-6; D ambiguous. CDR1 and CDR2 from the germline V gene are LGHNT and FRNRAP. V dropped 6 bases and J dropped 11 bases, with 14 bases sitting between them. The CDR3 is 13 residues long. The CDR3 here is CASGPEVAAPLHF. CDR3 coding DNA: TGTGCTAGTGGCCCCGAGGTTGCGGCACCCCTCCACTTT.

The rearrangement uses TRBV19 and TRBJ2-7; TRBD1 matches at 7 bases. The CDR3 consists of 12 residues. CDR1 LNHDA and CDR2 SQIVND come from the germline V gene (reference sequence). The ends lost 4 bases at V and 6 bases at J; junction bases unmatched: 3. CDR3 protein: CASSTHRGEQYF. The DNA of the CDR3 is TGTGCCAGTAGTACCCACAGGGGCGAGCAGTACTTC. The full variable domain, with the rest looked up from reference TRBV19 and TRBJ2-7, is DGGITQSPKYLFRKEGQNVTLSCEQNLNHDAMYWYRQDPGQGLRLIYYSQIVNDFQKGDIAEGYSVSREKKESFPLTVTSAQKNPTAFYLCASSTHRGEQYFGPGTRLTVT.

The chain employs TRBV3-1 (or the pseudogene TRBV3-2) and TRBJ2-1; D may be TRBD1 (7 bases). The CDR3 covers 15 residues. Trimming pared 4 bases from V and 4 bases from J, leaving 14 bases between. Per the germline V gene, CDR1 is LGHDT and CDR2 is YNNKEL (reference sequence). CDR3 nucleotides: TGTGCCAGCAGCCCCGCGGGACAGCTATACAATGAGCAGTTCTTC. It specifies CASSPAGQLYNEQFF.

The V gene is TRBV5-4, the J gene TRBJ2-7; 11 nucleotides align to TRBD1. Germline V gene lookup returns CDR1 SGHNT and CDR2 YYREEE (reference sequence). The CDR3 spans 11 residues. The V segment lost 7 bases and the J segment 6 bases; nucleotides outside the gene matches: 0. The CDR3 sequence: CASGTGGEQYF. The DNA of the CDR3 is TGTGCCAGCGGGACAGGGGGCGAGCAGTACTTC.

The rearrangement uses TRBV6-5 and TRBJ1-2, with TRBD1 matching over 8 bases. The CDR3 consists of 15 residues. The trim removed 5 bases at V and 3 bases at J, leaving 8 bases unmatched. Germline assignment: CDR1 MNHEY and CDR2 SVGAGI. The CDR3 loop reads CASSPDRGLYYGYTF. The CDR3 coding sequence is TGTGCCAGCAGTCCAGACAGGGGCCTTTACTATGGCTACACCTTC.

The chain couples TRBV18 to TRBJ2-1, with TRBD1 matching 10 bases. V dropped 6 bases and J dropped 7; count of bases not matched to a gene: 6. Germline V gene data show CDR1 as KGHSH and CDR2 as LQKENI. The CDR3 is made up of 14 amino acids. The CDR3 nucleotides are TGTGCCAGCTCCGGGACAGGGGCTGTGAATGAGCAGTTCTTC. Translated: CASSGTGAVNEQFF.

In DNA form, the CDR3 reads TGTGCCAGTAGTCCTCTAGGGACTAGCGTCTCCTACAATGAGCAGTTCTTC. Protein sequence: CASSPLGTSVSYNEQFF. The chain joins TRBV19 to TRBJ2-1; 10 positions match TRBD2. V gave up 5 bases and J gave up 0 bases; unmatched junction bases: 7. CDR3 length equals 17 residues. Germline CDR1 LNHDA, CDR2 SQIVND (reference sequence).

The rearrangement uses TRBV7-3 and TRBJ2-2; D not certain. The V gene lost 7 bases and the J gene lost 3 bases, with 21 bases spanning the gap. There are 17 residues in the CDR3. Germline CDR1 reads SGHTA; CDR2 reads FQGTGA. CDR3 bases: TGTGCCAGCACCCTAGAGTGGCCGCATATTTACACCGGGGAGCTGTTTTTT. Protein sequence: CASTLEWPHIYTGELFF.

The gene calls are TRBV27 and TRBJ1-3; D is unresolved. The CDR3 has 14 amino acids. Germline V gene data show CDR1 as MNHEY and CDR2 as SMNVEV (reference sequence). V was trimmed by 2 bases and J by 1 base, leaving 6 bases between them. CDR3 sequence reads: CASSLAGSGNTIYF. In nucleotides, the CDR3 is TGTGCCAGCAGTTTAGCGGGTTCTGGAAACACCATATATTTT.